This entry is about one T cell receptor beta chain. Its antigen is unidentified. Ahead of sequencing, the ViraFEST assay grew antigen-specific CD4+ T cells using viral peptide pools. When around nine days of culture had elapsed, CD4+ T cells were isolated. Participants were vaccinated with two doses of either the BNT162b2 or mRNA-1273 vaccine. The CDR3 spans 12 residues. The germline V and J ends were trimmed by 3 bases and 5 bases, with 7 bases remaining between them. Repertoires were generated with immunoSEQ multiplex PCR, while TCRdb's copy carries only in-frame clones and drops some. The repertoire holds roughly 71,000 clones, with 80% to 85% as singletons. This sample is drawn from a study of vaccination effects on CD4 cells after COVID-19. Overall study findings and caveats: From healthy vaccinees, only 1 of 255 vaccine-induced clones also reacted to common cold coronaviruses.

The source is a human donor who received a COVID-19 vaccine. The chain recombines TRBV12-3 or TRBV12-4 with TRBJ1-1; D remains unclear. The material was CD4+ T cells from PBMCs cultured with HCoV-229E spike peptides, obtained after COVID-19 vaccination. CDR3 in amino acids: CASSFGRTEAFF. CDR3 in DNA: TGTGCCAGCAGTTTCGGCAGGACTGAAGCTTTCTTT.